Below are 30 T cell receptor beta chains sequenced from a single sample in a study of regulatory T cells in long-lasting Graves disease. This sample's time point: persistent/refractory GD, antithyroid drugs over 5 years with positive TRAb. Generation of the TCR library employed RNA extracted from PBMCs. Building of the TCR beta libraries involved iRepertoire HTBI primers and Arm-PCR of CDR3 regions. A single record per CDR3 protein comes from TCRdb applying MiXCR to the multiplex PCR reads. The sample has approximately 400,000 distinct CDR3 sequences, 20% to 25% seen once. The material sequenced was peripheral blood mononuclear cells (PBMCs), taken when the disease was refractory, from a patient treated with antithyroid drugs. These receptors were collected from a female donor with Graves disease.

This clonotype came up many times. V is TRBV2 and J is TRBJ2-3, with 7 bases aligning to TRBD2. The V segment lost 7 bases and the J segment 0 bases; nucleotides outside the gene matches: 4. From germline, CDR1 is SNHLY and CDR2 FYNNEI. The CDR3 totals 14 residues. The DNA of the CDR3 is TGTGCCAGCACCTTTAGCGGGAGCACAGATACGCAGTATTTT. Translation: CASTFSGSTDTQYF.

Ten or more counts support this clonotype. The chain couples TRBV2 to TRBJ2-5; D is ambiguous. Germline V gives CDR1 SNHLY, CDR2 FYNNEI. The V end was cut by 3 bases, the J end by 7 bases, with 15 bases between. There are 14 residues in the CDR3. CDR3 DNA sequence: TGTGCCAGCAGTGATTGGGTTAACTCTGGGACCCAGTACTTC. This translates into CASSDWVNSGTQYF.

This clonotype was picked up many times. The chain recombines TRBV15 with TRBJ1-1; TRBD1 matches 9 bases. There are 14 residues in the CDR3. J lost 4 bases, V lost 5 bases, and 5 bases had no gene match. Germline V lookup: CDR1 LNHNV, CDR2 YYDKDF (reference sequence). CDR3 nucleotide sequence: TGTGCCACCAGCCGGGACAGGGTCGGCACTGAAGCTTTCTTT. The encoded protein is CATSRDRVGTEAFF.

This clonotype showed up just a few times. The genes are TRBV20-1 and TRBJ2-7; D gene uncertain. The CDR3 is 12 amino acids. Trimming cost V 1 base and J 5 bases, with 9 bases left between them. The germline gives CDR1 DFQATT, CDR2 SNEGSKA (reference sequence). CDR3 DNA: TGCAGTGCTAGAGCCAGCCCCAACGAGCAGTACTTC. Its protein is CSARASPNEQYF.

This clonotype appeared a few times. This sequence joins TRBV2 and TRBJ1-3, with D possibly being TRBD1 (6 bases). The CDR3 consists of 13 residues. The V end lost 11 bases, the J end lost 6 bases, and 17 bases lay between the germline ends. Germline values: CDR1 SNHLY, CDR2 FYNNEI. CDR3 DNA sequence: TGTGCCGGGGAGGGACACACGAAAAACACCATATATTTT. Amino acid sequence: CAGEGHTKNTIYF.

The J gene is TRBJ1-2, the V gene TRBV28; D not resolved. CDR3 length: 15 amino acids. V lost 7 bases to trimming and J lost 2 bases, with 17 bases between them. The germline gives CDR1 MDHEN, CDR2 SYDVKM. CDR3 sequence (DNA): TGTGCCAGCACTGAGGGTTCATATATGAACTATGGCTACACCTTC. Amino acids: CASTEGSYMNYGYTF.

This clonotype was counted at least ten times. The genes are TRBV30 and TRBJ2-5, with no clear D. The V gene's germline CDR1 is GTSNPN and CDR2 SVGIG (reference sequence). V was shortened by 2 bases and J by 5 bases, with 9 bases between the two germline ends. This CDR3 has 12 amino acids. DNA for the CDR3: TGTGCCTGGAGTAACCTGAAGGAGACCCAGTACTTC. It specifies CAWSNLKETQYF.

This clonotype was seen ten or more times. The V gene is TRBV28, the J gene TRBJ1-1; 7 positions match TRBD1. The germline CDR1 and CDR2 sequences are MDHEN and SYDVKM. After removal of 6 bases from V and 3 bases from J, the junction contained 10 bases not matched to a gene. The CDR3 totals 15 residues. The CDR3 protein is CASSPGGTADTEAFF. The CDR3 DNA follows: TGTGCCAGCAGCCCGGGTGGGACAGCGGACACTGAAGCTTTCTTT. Together with reference TRBV28 and TRBJ1-1, the CDR3 gives the full variable domain: DVKVTQSSRYLVKRTGEKVFLECVQDMDHENMFWYRQDPGLGLRLIYFSYDVKMKEKGDIPEGYSVSREKKERFSLILESASTNQTSMYLCASSPGGTADTEAFFGQGTRLTVV.

The chain joins TRBV6-1 to TRBJ1-5; possible D gene TRBD1, 6 bases. The V gene lost 5 bases and the J gene lost 0 bases, with 11 bases spanning the gap. The CDR3 has 15 residues. CDR1 and CDR2 (germline): MNHNS, SASEGT. The CDR3 sequence is CASSQTGVSNQPQHF. The CDR3 DNA reads as TGTGCCAGCAGTCAGACAGGAGTTAGCAATCAGCCCCAGCATTTT.

The table lists this clonotype with a few counts. The chain carries TRBV27 and TRBJ2-2; 14 nucleotides line up with TRBD2. The J segment lost 7 bases and the V segment lost 5 bases, leaving 15 bases of the junction unmatched. From germline, CDR1 is MNHEY and CDR2 SMNVEV (reference sequence). The CDR3 consists of 19 residues. DNA for the CDR3: TGTGCCAGCAGTCCAAGGCCGACTAGCGGGAGGGCCGGTGGCGGGGAGCTGTTTTTT. Its protein is CASSPRPTSGRAGGGELFF.

A few counts support this clonotype. The chain recombines TRBV18 with TRBJ1-2; 9 nucleotides agree with TRBD1. The CDR3 totals 15 residues. Germline CDR1 and CDR2: KGHSH and LQKENI. V lost 6 bases to trimming and J lost 7 bases; unmatched junction nucleotides: 12. CDR3 DNA sequence: TGTGCCAGCTCGTACACCGGGACAGGGAGTTTTGGCTACACCTTC. Its protein is CASSYTGTGSFGYTF.

The V call is TRBV2, the J call TRBJ2-7; D is ambiguous. Per the germline V gene, CDR1 is SNHLY and CDR2 is FYNNEI. Trimming cost V 8 bases and J 3 bases, with 14 bases left between them. CDR3 length: 13 residues. The CDR3 here is CASSPPAGYEQYF. The CDR3 DNA follows: TGTGCCAGCTCACCACCCGCCGGCTACGAGCAGTACTTC.

This clonotype has more than one count but fewer than ten. V usage is TRBV27 and J usage is TRBJ2-7; TRBD2 agrees at 8 bases. This CDR3 is built from 15 residues. After removal of 6 bases from V and 0 bases from J, the junction contained 7 bases not matched to a gene. The germline V gene encodes CDR1 MNHEY and CDR2 SMNVEV (reference sequence). For the CDR3, the DNA is TGTGCCAGCAGCACACTAGCGGTGAGCTCCTACGAGCAGTACTTC. Its translation is CASSTLAVSSYEQYF.

This chain uses TRBV20-1 with TRBJ1-5; TRBD1 aligns across 9 bases. V lost 3 bases and J lost 6; bases outside the gene matches: 6. This CDR3 has 14 amino acids. Looked up from germline, CDR1 is DFQATT and CDR2 is SNEGSKA (reference sequence). CDR3 loop: CSASSDRGSQPQHF. CDR3 DNA: TGCAGTGCTAGCTCGGACAGGGGATCTCAGCCCCAGCATTTT.

The chain uses TRBV5-6 and TRBJ1-5, with 7 positions matching TRBD1. This CDR3 spans 16 amino acids. Germline CDR1 reads SGHDT; CDR2 reads YYEEEE. With V trimmed by 4 bases and J by 1 base, 8 bases remained unmatched. The CDR3 loop reads CASSRQGELSNQPQHF. CDR3 coding DNA: TGTGCCAGCAGCAGACAGGGAGAGTTAAGCAATCAGCCCCAGCATTTT.

This clonotype was counted many times. The chain has TRBV28 and TRBJ1-6; 7 bases agree with TRBD1. V shed 6 bases, J shed 7 bases, and the junction held 12 bases outside the gene matches. The CDR3 covers 16 residues. The germline CDR1 and CDR2 sequences are MDHEN and SYDVKM. CDR3 residues: CASRNPGQTQNSPLHF. The CDR3 DNA reads as TGTGCCAGCAGAAACCCGGGACAGACTCAAAATTCACCCCTCCACTTT.

The rearrangement uses TRBV29-1 and TRBJ2-2; the D is unclear. The CDR3 runs 11 residues. Trimming pared 6 bases from V and 3 bases from J, leaving 5 bases between. Germline-derived CDR1 and CDR2 are SQVTM and ANQGSEA. As DNA, the CDR3 is TGCAGCGTGAAACACACCGGGGAGCTGTTTTTT. It codes for CSVKHTGELFF.

This clonotype was seen only a few times. This chain links TRBV18 with TRBJ1-3; possibly TRBD1 for D (5 bases). Trimming left V 2 bases short and J 3 bases short, with 8 bases between. The germline V gene has CDR1 KGHSH and CDR2 LQKENI. This CDR3 is 14 amino acids long. The CDR3 sequence: CASSPDSFGNTIYF. For the CDR3, the DNA is TGTGCCAGCTCACCAGACAGCTTTGGAAACACCATATATTTT. The whole variable domain, filled in from reference TRBV18 and TRBJ1-3, reads NAGVMQNPRHLVRRRGQEARLRCSPMKGHSHVYWYRQLPEEGLKFMVYLQKENIIDESGMPKERFSAEFPKEGPSILRIQQVVRGDSAAYFCASSPDSFGNTIYFGEGSWLTVV.

This clonotype was counted a few times. J is TRBJ2-7 and V is TRBV20-1; a possible D gene is TRBD2 (5 bases). The CDR3 covers 13 residues. V lost 1 base to trimming and J lost 3 bases, with 10 bases between them. Germline loops: CDR1 DFQATT, CDR2 SNEGSKA (reference sequence). The CDR3 DNA reads as TGCAGTGCTAGAGCGGCAGGACTCTACGAGCAGTACTTC. Its protein product is CSARAAGLYEQYF.

This clonotype was recorded at least ten times. The chain has TRBV18 and TRBJ2-7; no reliable D call. The germline gives CDR1 KGHSH, CDR2 LQKENI. This CDR3 region has 12 residues. V was shortened by 6 bases and J by 8 bases, with 14 bases between the two germline ends. In nucleotides, the CDR3 is TGTGCCAGCTCCACAAACTACGAGAAGCAGTACTTC. This codes for CASSTNYEKQYF.

The sample holds many counts of this clonotype. CDR3 protein: CASGEGAHEQYF. As DNA, the CDR3 is TGTGCCAGCGGTGAGGGGGCCCACGAGCAGTACTTC. The rearrangement links TRBV27 to TRBJ2-7, with 7 bases aligning to TRBD1. Germline assignment: CDR1 MNHEY and CDR2 SMNVEV (reference sequence). Trimming removed 8 bases from V and 5 bases from J; junction bases left unmatched: 6. The CDR3 contains 12 residues.

This clonotype was detected ten times or more. The gene calls are TRBV28 and TRBJ2-2; TRBD1 agrees at 11 bases. Germline-derived CDR1 and CDR2 are MDHEN and SYDVKM. V dropped 10 bases and J dropped 7; count of bases not matched to a gene: 8. The CDR3 is 14 amino acids. CDR3 protein: CATWDRGMIGELFF. The CDR3 nucleotides are TGTGCCACCTGGGACAGGGGGATGATCGGGGAGCTGTTTTTT. Filled out from reference TRBV28 and TRBJ2-2, the complete variable domain reads DVKVTQSSRYLVKRTGEKVFLECVQDMDHENMFWYRQDPGLGLRLIYFSYDVKMKEKGDIPEGYSVSREKKERFSLILESASTNQTSMYLCATWDRGMIGELFFGEGSRLTVL.

This clonotype was counted between two and nine times. The V call is TRBV6-1, the J call TRBJ1-3; D gene unclear. The CDR3 has 16 amino acids. Germline CDR1 reads MNHNS; CDR2 reads SASEGT. Trimming took 6 bases from V and 0 from J, leaving 15 bases between them. DNA for the CDR3: TGTGCCAGCAGAGATCCGGGTTCTCTCTCTGGAAACACCATATATTTT. It translates to CASRDPGSLSGNTIYF.

This clonotype occurred a few times. This rearrangement joins TRBV6-1 to TRBJ2-7; either TRBD1 or TRBD2 may supply D (5 bases each). Germline V lookup: CDR1 MNHNS, CDR2 SASEGT. The CDR3 extends over 14 amino acids. The V end lost 6 bases, the J end lost 2 bases, and 14 bases lay between the germline ends. The CDR3 is CASSPGTKPYEQYF. The CDR3 DNA is TGTGCCAGCAGCCCCGGGACCAAGCCCTACGAGCAGTACTTC.

This clonotype was observed at least ten times. This chain joins TRBV2 and TRBJ1-4; D is perhaps TRBD1 (5 bases). V was clipped by 0 bases and J by 3 bases, with 8 bases between them. This CDR3 contains 15 residues. CDR1 SNHLY and CDR2 FYNNEI come from the germline V gene. CDR3 region: CASSEARVANEKLFF. CDR3 sequence (DNA): TGTGCCAGCAGTGAAGCCAGGGTTGCTAATGAAAAACTGTTTTTT.

With respect to this clonotype: This may stem from a read error, because a much larger clone lies one nucleotide away. The genes are TRBV2 and TRBJ1-2; no definite D call. Germline CDR1 reads SNHLY; CDR2 reads FYNNEI. This CDR3 region has 15 residues. This chain's CDR3 is CASGELPRLNYGYTF. DNA of the CDR3: TGTGCCAGCGGTGAACTACCGAGACTTAACTATGGCTACACCTTC.

Many counts were recorded for this clonotype. The V and J genes are TRBV20-1 and TRBJ1-2, with a possible D match to TRBD1 (5 bases). The germline V gene has CDR1 DFQATT and CDR2 SNEGSKA (reference sequence). This CDR3 is built from 14 residues. Between the trimmed V and J ends, which lost 5 bases and 5 bases, there was a span of 18 bases. Here the CDR3 reads CSADQGNIQYGYTF. The CDR3 nucleotides are TGCAGTGCTGATCAGGGTAATATTCAGTATGGCTACACCTTC.

The chain is built from TRBV10-3 and TRBJ2-2; D possibly corresponds to TRBD2 (6 bases). Trimming left V 3 bases short and J 6 bases short, with 11 bases between. Per the germline V gene, CDR1 is ENHRY and CDR2 is SYGVKD. The CDR3 consists of 14 residues. As DNA, the CDR3 is TGTGCCATCAGTGAATCGGGGGTACCCGGGGAGCTGTTTTTT. Translated, it gives CAISESGVPGELFF.

This clonotype was observed at least ten times. DNA for the CDR3: TGCAGCGTTGAAATTCCGCCTCAACCCTCTGGGGCCAACGTCCTGACTTTC. This encodes CSVEIPPQPSGANVLTF. The chain couples TRBV29-1 to TRBJ2-6; D not resolved. The length of the CDR3 is 17 residues. V lost 2 bases and J lost 0, with 14 bases in between. Germline V gives CDR1 SQVTM, CDR2 ANQGSEA.

This clonotype was found a few times. The chain couples TRBV3-1 to TRBJ2-7; possibly TRBD1 for D (6 bases). The CDR3 loop spans 15 amino acids. V was pared by 4 bases and J by 2 bases, with 15 bases between. The germline gives CDR1 LGHDT, CDR2 YNNKEL (reference sequence). CDR3 bases: TGTGCCAGCAGCCGCATGGGGGCGCCTACCTACGAGCAGTACTTC. Amino acids: CASSRMGAPTYEQYF.